The 21 T cell receptor beta chains given below trace back to one sample, sequenced in a study of OX40 agonist ivuxolimab in advanced cancers. Generated by immunoSEQ multiplex PCR, the TCRdb table keeps only in-frame clones and is missing some. Of some 71,000 clones listed, around 84% are singletons. Here the sequenced sample was CD4+ or CD8+ T cells sorted from blood, taken in a trial of the OX40 agonist ivuxolimab. These receptors all come from an adult with an advanced solid tumor such as melanoma, head and neck, liver or kidney cancer.

The chain has TRBV27 and TRBJ1-2, with 9 nucleotides matching TRBD1. The germline CDR1 and CDR2 sequences are MNHEY and SMNVEV (reference sequence). The CDR3 extends over 14 amino acids. The V and J ends lost 6 bases and 5 bases, in that order; junction bases with no gene match: 7. The CDR3 DNA reads TGTGCCAGCAGGGGACAGGGCAGTTTGTATGGCTACACCTTC. It is translated as CASRGQGSLYGYTF.

V usage is TRBV15 and J usage is TRBJ1-4; no reliable D call. The CDR3 totals 13 residues. Per germline, CDR1 LNHNV and CDR2 YYDKDF (reference sequence). V was trimmed by 0 bases and J by 8 bases, leaving 7 bases between them. The CDR3 region has the DNA TGTGCCACCAGCAGAGATCGTGGGGAAAAACTGTTTTTT. This encodes CATSRDRGEKLFF.

This sequence joins TRBV7-9 and TRBJ2-7; D might be TRBD2 (5 bases). V was pared by 5 bases and J by 3 bases, with 14 bases between. CDR1 is SEHNR and CDR2 is FQNEAQ in the germline V gene (reference sequence). The CDR3 extends over 14 amino acids. This CDR3 reads CASSHKDWDYEQYF. CDR3 coding DNA: TGTGCCAGCAGCCATAAGGACTGGGACTACGAGCAGTACTTC.

This sequence joins TRBV10-3 and TRBJ2-5, with D hard to call. V lost 3 bases, J lost 4 bases, and 9 bases lay in between. Germline V gene data show CDR1 as ENHRY and CDR2 as SYGVKD. The CDR3 loop spans 13 amino acids. CDR3: CAISDPGGETQYF. CDR3 DNA: TGTGCCATCAGTGATCCCGGCGGAGAGACCCAGTACTTC.

The CDR3 sequence is CAWRGDRTEQPQHF. The CDR3 coding sequence is TGTGCCTGGAGGGGTGACAGGACCGAACAGCCCCAGCATTTT. The chain carries TRBV30 and TRBJ1-5; perhaps TRBD1 as D (6 bases). This CDR3 is built from 14 residues. Trimming cost V 3 bases and J 7 bases, with 16 bases left between them. The germline CDR1 and CDR2 sequences are GTSNPN and SVGIG (reference sequence).

V gene TRBV11-2 combines with J gene TRBJ2-7, with D perhaps matching TRBD2 (5 bases). V was clipped by 5 bases and J by 3 bases, with 8 bases between them. Germline CDR1 and CDR2: SGHAT and FQNNGV. CDR3 length equals 12 residues. The CDR3 protein is CASSPDYYEQYF. The CDR3 DNA reads as TGTGCCAGCAGCCCCGACTACTACGAGCAGTACTTC.

The CDR3 loop reads CASSQRRRGANVLTF. The DNA of the CDR3 is TGTGCCAGCAGCCAAAGGAGAAGAGGGGCCAACGTCCTGACTTTC. The J gene is TRBJ2-6, the V gene TRBV27; no definite D call. Germline values: CDR1 MNHEY, CDR2 SMNVEV (reference sequence). The V and J ends lost 6 bases and 4 bases respectively, with 13 bases between them. The CDR3 extends over 15 amino acids.

The chain recombines TRBV7-8 with TRBJ1-2; 8 bases agree with TRBD1. The CDR3 covers 14 residues. The J segment lost 8 bases and the V segment lost 1 base, leaving 6 bases of the junction unmatched. Looked up from germline, CDR1 is SGHVS and CDR2 is FQNEAQ. The CDR3 DNA is TGTGCCAGCAGCTTAGGGGCAGGGGGCGCCGGCTACACCTTC. Protein product: CASSLGAGGAGYTF.

The rearrangement uses TRBV28 and TRBJ1-1; 7 bases match TRBD1. CDR1 and CDR2 (germline): MDHEN, SYDVKM. Unmatched junction bases numbered 20, after V lost 7 bases and J lost 3 bases. The CDR3 length is 18 residues. This CDR3 reads CASIGSETGSFWDTEAFF. Here the CDR3 DNA reads TGTGCCAGCATCGGTAGTGAGACAGGGAGTTTTTGGGACACTGAAGCTTTCTTT.

About this clone: A read error is possible here, since a much larger clone lies one base away. This sequence joins TRBV7-8 and TRBJ2-3; the D is unclear. The germline V gene has CDR1 SGHVS and CDR2 FQNEAQ. The CDR3 has 12 residues. V was trimmed by 3 bases and J by 0 bases, leaving 1 base between them. The chain's CDR3 is CASSFSTDTQYF. CDR3 coding DNA: TGTGCCAGCAGCTTTAGCACAGATACGCAGTATTTT.

The chain uses TRBV5-1 and TRBJ2-1, with D tentatively TRBD2 (6 bases). Trimming removed 3 bases at V and 1 base at J, with 8 bases between. Germline CDR1 reads SGHRS; CDR2 reads YFSETQ. The CDR3 spans 14 residues. The CDR3 sequence is CASSSGTSYNEQFF. CDR3 nucleotides: TGCGCCAGCAGCTCCGGGACTTCCTACAATGAGCAGTTCTTC. The full variable domain, with the rest looked up from reference TRBV5-1 and TRBJ2-1, is KAGVTQTPRYLIKTRGQQVTLSCSPISGHRSVSWYQQTPGQGLQFLFEYFSETQRNKGNFPGRFSGRQFSNSRSEMNVSTLELGDSALYLCASSSGTSYNEQFFGPGTRLTVL.

The V and J genes are TRBV4-2 and TRBJ1-3; D gene unclear. The germline V gene encodes CDR1 LGHNA and CDR2 YNFKEQ. Trimming removed 1 base at V and 0 bases at J, with 10 bases between. The CDR3 covers 16 residues. The CDR3 here is CASSQAVRFSGNTIYF. Here the CDR3 DNA reads TGTGCCAGCAGCCAAGCGGTCAGATTCTCTGGAAACACCATATATTTT.

This clone was picked up one time. J is TRBJ1-2 and V is TRBV6-6; 9 nucleotides align to TRBD1. Germline lookup yields CDR1 MNHNY and CDR2 SVGAGI (reference sequence). This CDR3 comprises 15 residues. V lost 2 bases, J lost 2 bases, and 3 bases stayed unmatched. This chain's CDR3 is CASSYAGQGNYGYTF. DNA for the CDR3: TGTGCCAGCAGTTACGCGGGACAGGGAAACTATGGCTACACCTTC.

The V gene is TRBV7-9, the J gene TRBJ2-3, with TRBD2 matching 8 bases. The length of the CDR3 is 12 residues. J was trimmed by 11 bases and V by 6 bases; bases with no gene match: 7. In germline, CDR1 is SEHNR, CDR2 FQNEAQ (reference sequence). The CDR3 loop reads CASRPSAGGQYF. Written as DNA, the CDR3 is TGTGCCAGCAGACCTAGTGCGGGAGGGCAGTATTTT.

V gene TRBV5-6 combines with J gene TRBJ2-5; the match to TRBD2 covers 9 bases. This CDR3 has 16 amino acids. V shed 1 base and J 2 bases; nucleotides not matched to a gene: 6. The V gene's germline CDR1 is SGHDT and CDR2 YYEEEE. CDR3 DNA sequence: TGTGCCAGCAGCTTGTATCTTAGCGGGAGTCAAGAGACCCAGTACTTC. This translates into CASSLYLSGSQETQYF.

This clone was recorded once. The V and J genes are TRBV7-2 and TRBJ2-7; 10 bases agree with TRBD1. This CDR3 is built from 15 residues. Germline CDR1 and CDR2: SGHTA and FQGNSA. After removal of 4 bases from V and 2 bases from J, the junction contained 5 bases not matched to a gene. CDR3 in DNA: TGTGCCAGCAGCTGGAAGACAGGGGGCGCCTACGAGCAGTACTTC. Amino acid sequence: CASSWKTGGAYEQYF.

The chain uses TRBV15 and TRBJ2-1; TRBD2 agrees at 11 bases. The CDR3 consists of 19 residues. Germline CDR1 and CDR2: LNHNV and YYDKDF (reference sequence). Losses at the gene ends were 0 bases for V and 5 bases for J; bases not matched to a gene: 12. The CDR3 region is CATSRDRASGGLTDNEQFF. CDR3 nucleotide sequence: TGTGCCACCAGCAGAGATCGAGCTAGCGGGGGGCTTACCGACAATGAGCAGTTCTTC.

In this sample, this clone turned up once. This rearrangement joins TRBV5-1 to TRBJ2-5; D possibly corresponds to TRBD1 (5 bases). Germline V gives CDR1 SGHRS, CDR2 YFSETQ. The length of the CDR3 is 14 residues. Trimming left V 2 bases short and J 7 bases short, with 15 bases between. CDR3 nucleotides: TGCGCCAGCAGCTTCTCAGGGTGGGATGGGACCCAGTACTTC. It encodes CASSFSGWDGTQYF.

The chain recombines TRBV7-2 with TRBJ1-1; D not certain. The length of the CDR3 is 13 residues. Germline CDR1 and CDR2: SGHTA and FQGNSA. Between the trimmed V and J ends, which lost 1 base and 0 bases, there was a span of 3 bases. CDR3 nucleotides: TGTGCCAGCAGCTTAGTATTGAACACTGAAGCTTTCTTT. Protein product: CASSLVLNTEAFF.

This clone was seen a single time. As DNA, the CDR3 is TGTGCCAGCAGCCCCGAGGGACAGGCGGGGGAGACCCAGTACTTC. Translating gives CASSPEGQAGETQYF. The chain links TRBV11-3 to TRBJ2-5; TRBD1 agrees at 8 bases. This CDR3 is 15 amino acids long. Germline V lookup: CDR1 SGHNT, CDR2 YENEEA. The V gene end was trimmed by 5 bases and the J gene end by 5 bases; junction bases not matched to a gene: 10.

CDR3 loop: CASSPQGTLSYTF. CDR3 coding DNA: TGTGCCAGCTCACCTCAGGGGACTTTAAGCTACACCTTC. V gene TRBV18 combines with J gene TRBJ1-2, with a weak D call TRBD1 (6 bases). Germline V gene data show CDR1 as KGHSH and CDR2 as LQKENI. The CDR3 runs 13 residues. Trimming left V 3 bases short and J 9 bases short, with 14 bases between.